The 19 T cell receptor beta chains in this list originate from one sample, sequenced in a study of OX40 agonist ivuxolimab in advanced cancers. Clones were sequenced by immunoSEQ multiplex PCR, and TCRdb holds only the in-frame ones, with some missing. The sample shows about 27,000 clones, 65% to 80% of them seen only once. The sample was CD4+ or CD8+ T cells sorted from blood, taken in a trial of the OX40 agonist ivuxolimab. The receptors here all came from an adult with an advanced solid tumor such as melanoma, head and neck, liver or kidney cancer.

The V call is TRBV19, the J call TRBJ2-5, with D possibly TRBD1 on 6 matching bases. Trimming cost V 6 bases and J 2 bases, with 10 bases left between them. CDR1 is LNHDA and CDR2 is SQIVND in the germline V gene (reference sequence). The CDR3 sequence is 13 residues long. CDR3 amino acids: CASRATGQETQYF. The CDR3 nucleotides are TGTGCCAGTAGGGCTACAGGGCAAGAGACCCAGTACTTC.

V usage is TRBV11-2 and J usage is TRBJ2-7; unclear D gene. The length of the CDR3 is 12 residues. Germline loops: CDR1 SGHAT, CDR2 FQNNGV. The V and J ends lost 2 bases and 4 bases respectively, with 6 bases between them. CDR3 DNA sequence: TGTGCCAGCAGCTTAAGTACGTACGAGCAGTACTTC. It yields the protein CASSLSTYEQYF.

The chain recombines TRBV5-1 with TRBJ1-5; 7 bases map to TRBD1. The germline CDR1 and CDR2 sequences are SGHRS and YFSETQ. The V segment lost 1 base and the J segment 6 bases; nucleotides outside the gene matches: 10. This CDR3 has 16 residues. The CDR3 spells CASSLTGEGSPQPQHF. DNA for the CDR3: TGCGCCAGCAGCTTGACAGGGGAAGGTTCCCCTCAGCCCCAGCATTTT.

The gene calls are TRBV4-1 and TRBJ2-7; 7 nucleotides match TRBD1. The CDR3 is made up of 14 amino acids. V lost 3 bases to trimming and J lost 3 bases; unmatched junction nucleotides: 5. CDR1 MGHRA and CDR2 YSYEKL come from the germline V gene. CDR3 region: CASSQNRGGYEQYF. The CDR3, as DNA: TGCGCCAGCAGCCAGAACAGGGGTGGCTACGAGCAGTACTTC.

The chain combines TRBV11-3 with TRBJ2-6; D remains ambiguous. Trimming took 5 bases from V and 0 from J, leaving 23 bases between them. This CDR3 is 20 amino acids long. Germline V lookup: CDR1 SGHNT, CDR2 YENEEA. The CDR3 protein is CASSPKDLEVDASGANVLTF. As DNA, the CDR3 is TGTGCCAGCAGCCCAAAGGACCTTGAAGTTGACGCCTCTGGGGCCAACGTCCTGACTTTC.

The chain employs TRBV7-9 and TRBJ1-1; TRBD1 is a possible D gene (6 bases). V gave up 3 bases and J gave up 0 bases, with 14 bases separating them. This CDR3 contains 16 residues. Per the germline V gene, CDR1 is SEHNR and CDR2 is FQNEAQ (reference sequence). The CDR3 DNA follows: TGTGCCAGCAGCTTTCCGCCGGGACAAATGAACACTGAAGCTTTCTTT. Amino acids: CASSFPPGQMNTEAFF. Full variable domain (missing parts from reference TRBV7-9 and TRBJ1-1): DTGVSQNPRHKITKRGQNVTFRCDPISEHNRLYWYRQTLGQGPEFLTYFQNEAQLEKSRLLSDRFSAERPKGSFSTLEIQRTEQGDSAMYLCASSFPPGQMNTEAFFGQGTRLTVV.

The chain combines TRBV19 with TRBJ2-2; D may correspond to TRBD1 or TRBD2 (5 bases each). The germline V and J ends were trimmed by 3 bases and 6 bases, with 8 bases remaining between them. Per germline, CDR1 LNHDA and CDR2 SQIVND (reference sequence). The CDR3 loop spans 13 amino acids. For the CDR3, the DNA is TGTGCCAGTAGTATGAGGGGCGCCGGGGAGCTGTTTTTT. It yields the protein CASSMRGAGELFF.

This clone appeared once. V and J are TRBV4-1 and TRBJ2-7; D is possibly TRBD1 (5 bases). Trimming cost V 2 bases and J 3 bases, with 23 bases left between them. The CDR3 contains 18 residues. The germline V gene encodes CDR1 MGHRA and CDR2 YSYEKL. In DNA, the CDR3 is TGCGCCAGCAGCCAAATCCGTCTCACATTCGGCAGGGACTACGAGCAGTACTTC. Translating gives CASSQIRLTFGRDYEQYF.

This clone showed up just once. The genes are TRBV5-1 and TRBJ2-7, with TRBD1 as a possible D gene (6 bases). Trimming cost V 4 bases and J 7 bases, with 12 bases left between them. The CDR3 spans 12 residues. Germline V gene sequence: CDR1 SGHRS, CDR2 YFSETQ. The CDR3 sequence: CASSNTGWEQYF. The CDR3 region has the DNA TGCGCCAGCAGCAACACAGGGTGGGAGCAGTACTTC.

The chain joins TRBV27 to TRBJ2-1; 10 bases fit TRBD2. The CDR3 runs to 16 residues. Germline CDR1 and CDR2: MNHEY and SMNVEV (reference sequence). The ends lost 5 bases at V and 6 bases at J; junction bases unmatched: 10. CDR3: CASSTRTSGMGNEQFF. Here the CDR3 DNA reads TGTGCCAGCAGTACAAGGACTAGCGGTATGGGCAATGAGCAGTTCTTC.

The chain uses TRBV27 and TRBJ2-7; unclear D gene. Germline V gene sequence: CDR1 MNHEY, CDR2 SMNVEV (reference sequence). Between the trimmed V and J ends, which lost 1 base and 1 base, there was a span of 14 bases. The CDR3 totals 16 residues. CDR3 coding DNA: TGTGCCAGCAGTTTATTTTACTCCATTAGGTCCTACGAGCAGTACTTC. Translation gives CASSLFYSIRSYEQYF.

The chain recombines TRBV6-1 with TRBJ2-1; D unclear. The CDR3 is 12 amino acids. CDR1 and CDR2 (germline): MNHNS, SASEGT. Trimming removed 5 bases at V and 4 bases at J, with 6 bases between. CDR3 loop: CASSRLYNEQFF. CDR3 sequence (DNA): TGTGCCAGCAGTCGGCTTTACAATGAGCAGTTCTTC.

This clone occurred once. This chain links TRBV6-1 with TRBJ2-1; 13 bases map to TRBD2. CDR1 and CDR2 from the germline V gene are MNHNS and SASEGT. The CDR3 is 19 residues long. V trimming: 3 bases; J trimming: 1 base; junction bases outside the gene matches: 9. CDR3 sequence (DNA): TGTGCCAGCAGTGATCACATAGCGACTAGCGGGAGGTCCTACAATGAGCAGTTCTTC. Its protein is CASSDHIATSGRSYNEQFF.

This chain links TRBV28 with TRBJ2-2; a possible D gene is TRBD2 (5 bases). Germline values: CDR1 MDHEN, CDR2 SYDVKM. Trimming removed 3 bases at V and 5 bases at J, with 10 bases between. The CDR3 sequence is 14 residues long. The chain's CDR3 is CASSLVRGTGELFF. In nucleotides, the CDR3 is TGTGCCAGCAGTTTGGTCCGGGGAACCGGGGAGCTGTTTTTT.

The V call is TRBV6-5, the J call TRBJ2-7; perhaps D is TRBD1 or TRBD2 (5 bases each). Germline V lookup: CDR1 MNHEY, CDR2 SVGAGI. V was shortened by 0 bases and J by 5 bases, with 17 bases between the two germline ends. The CDR3 sequence is 16 residues long. The CDR3, as DNA: TGTGCCAGCAGTTACTCGGGACCGAGCCTTTCCCACGAGCAGTACTTC. Translating it yields CASSYSGPSLSHEQYF.

The chain is built from TRBV7-8 and TRBJ2-3, with D possibly being TRBD1 or TRBD2 (5 bases each). The germline V gene encodes CDR1 SGHVS and CDR2 FQNEAQ. CDR3 length: 14 residues. V was trimmed by 6 bases and J by 2 bases, leaving 12 bases between them. CDR3 amino acids: CASSWDLDTDTQYF. The CDR3 DNA follows: TGTGCCAGCAGTTGGGACCTAGACACAGATACGCAGTATTTT.

V gene TRBV6-5 combines with J gene TRBJ2-2; perhaps TRBD1 as D (6 bases). V lost 6 bases and J lost 5, with 16 bases in between. Looked up from germline, CDR1 is MNHEY and CDR2 is SVGAGI. CDR3 length equals 15 residues. The CDR3 sequence: CASRYGTSRTGELFF. The CDR3 DNA sequence: TGTGCCAGCAGATACGGGACATCTAGGACCGGGGAGCTGTTTTTT.

This chain joins TRBV21-1 and TRBJ2-7. TRBV21-1 is a documented pseudogene. The CDR3 spans 13 residues. This CDR3 reads CASSRKEGREQYF. CDR3 DNA: TGTGCCAGCAGCCGTAAAGAGGGGCGAGAGCAGTACTTC.

CDR3 protein: CASSVEASGIALSTDTQYF. CDR3 DNA sequence: TGTGCCAGCAGCGTAGAGGCTAGCGGGATCGCCCTTAGCACAGATACGCAGTATTTT. V usage is TRBV9 and J usage is TRBJ2-3; the match to TRBD2 covers 9 bases. V dropped 0 bases and J dropped 0; count of bases not matched to a gene: 11. Germline loops: CDR1 SGDLS, CDR2 YYNGEE. This CDR3 contains 19 residues.